This entry describes one TCR beta chain. The data originate from a study of T cell responses to AZD1222 COVID-19 vaccine. V dropped 4 bases and J dropped 4 bases, with 5 bases sitting between them. This CDR3 spans 12 amino acids. Germline V gene sequence: CDR1 MNHEY, CDR2 SVGAGI. Data came from immunoSEQ multiplex PCR; TCRdb stores just in-frame clones and leaves some out. The sample includes roughly 90,000 clones, around 90% seen only once; the top ten take 4.5% to 5.5%. This clonotype was sampled from an adult in good health. Sequences were derived from peripheral blood, sampled on day 0 of MenACWY control vaccination. This rearrangement joins TRBV6-5 to TRBJ1-5, with D unclear. CDR3 nucleotide sequence: TGTGCCAGCAGTTTTCTGAATCAGCCCCAGCATTTT. It specifies CASSFLNQPQHF.